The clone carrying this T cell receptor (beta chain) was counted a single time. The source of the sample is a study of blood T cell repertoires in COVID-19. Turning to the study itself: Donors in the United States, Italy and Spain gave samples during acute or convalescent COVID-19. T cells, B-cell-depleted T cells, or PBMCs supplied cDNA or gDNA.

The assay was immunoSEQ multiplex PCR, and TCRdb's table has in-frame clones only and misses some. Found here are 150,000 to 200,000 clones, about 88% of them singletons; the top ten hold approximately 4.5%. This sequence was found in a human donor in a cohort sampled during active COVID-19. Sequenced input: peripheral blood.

As DNA, the CDR3 is TGTGCCAGCAGCAGGATAGCGGGAGCGGACTACAATGAGCAGTTCTTC. Protein sequence: CASSRIAGADYNEQFF. This chain uses TRBV5-5 with TRBJ2-1, with 9 positions matching TRBD2. The CDR3 loop spans 16 amino acids. The germline CDR1 and CDR2 sequences are SGHKS and YYEKEE (reference sequence). V lost 4 bases, J lost 3 bases, and 8 bases stayed unmatched. The full variable domain, its missing parts supplied by reference TRBV5-5 and TRBJ2-1, is DAGVTQSPTHLIKTRGQQVTLRCSPISGHKSVSWYQQVLGQGPQFIFQYYEKEERGRGNFPDRFSARQFPNYSSELNVNALLLGDSALYLCASSRIAGADYNEQFFGPGTRLTVL.